Shown below are 23 T cell receptor beta chains from a single sample sequenced in a study of blood T cells in healthy people across ages. Next came a second PCR, run for about 7 to 12 cycles, which used a sample-barcoded 5' primer along with a J-beta primer mix. Using its own MiXCR run on the 5' RACE reads, TCRdb lists one record per CDR3 protein. The sample holds 1.5 million to 2 million distinct CDR3 sequences, approximately 50% seen once. Material: blood. Receptors were obtained from a middle-aged woman in good health.

The CDR3 DNA reads TGTGCCAGCAGTTTAACTAGTCACGCGGGACGAAAAGACAATGAGCAGTACTTC. Residues: CASSLTSHAGRKDNEQYF. This chain links TRBV6-5 with TRBJ2-1; possible D gene TRBD2, 6 bases. The J call may not be correct, given that the DNA end is closer to TRBJ2-7. CDR3 length: 18 residues. Germline values: CDR1 MNHEY, CDR2 SVGAGI.

The chain employs TRBV7-2 and TRBJ1-2; D gene ambiguous. The CDR3 runs 15 residues. Trimming took off 2 bases at V and 8 bases at J, with 18 bases between the two ends. The V gene's germline CDR1 is SGHTA and CDR2 FQGNSA. The CDR3 DNA is TGTGCCAGCAGCTTACCAGGTTCAGAGGTGGAAGGCTACACCTTC. This sequence encodes CASSLPGSEVEGYTF. Full variable domain (rest looked up from reference TRBV7-2 and TRBJ1-2): GAGVSQSPSNKVTEKGKDVELRCDPISGHTALYWYRQSLGQGLEFLIYFQGNSAPDKSGLPSDRFSAERTGGSVSTLTIQRTQQEDSAVYLCASSLPGSEVEGYTFGSGTRLTVV.

This clonotype showed up just once. V usage is TRBV7-9 and J usage is TRBJ1-2; the D gene is possibly TRBD1 (6 bases). Germline V gives CDR1 SEHNR, CDR2 FQNEAQ (reference sequence). Deletions cut 4 bases from V and 4 bases from J, with 31 bases between. The CDR3 length is 20 residues. The CDR3 reads CASSSTFRTERQEVTYGYTF. CDR3 nucleotide sequence: TGTGCCAGCAGCTCAACCTTTCGAACGGAACGACAGGAAGTCACCTATGGCTACACCTTC.

This chain connects TRBV10-2 to TRBJ1-5, with 8 bases aligning to TRBD1. V shed 0 bases and J 1 base; nucleotides not matched to a gene: 5. This CDR3 spans 17 amino acids. Germline V CDR1 and CDR2: WSHSY, SAAADI. CDR3 in DNA: TGCGCCAGCAGTGAGTCACTACGGACAGGGAGCAATCAGCCCCAGCATTTT. This encodes CASSESLRTGSNQPQHF.

The genes are TRBV9 and TRBJ2-5; TRBD1 is a possible D gene (5 bases). Germline V gene sequence: CDR1 SGDLS, CDR2 YYNGEE. CDR3 length equals 15 residues. V was clipped by 4 bases and J by 5 bases, with 18 bases between them. In nucleotides, the CDR3 is TGTGCCAGCAGCCCGAGACAGCTGGGTTCGGAGACCCAGTACTTC. Translated: CASSPRQLGSETQYF.

The chain has TRBV4-3 and TRBJ2-3; D gene uncertain. CDR1 is LGHNA, CDR2 YSLEER, per germline. Between the trimmed V and J ends, which lost 0 bases and 2 bases, there was a span of 9 bases. This CDR3 region has 15 residues. The CDR3 bases are TGCGCCAGCAGCCAAGAACTACTTGACACAGATACGCAGTATTTT. Its protein is CASSQELLDTDTQYF.

The rearrangement joins TRBV2 to TRBJ2-3; 9 bases map to TRBD2. Losses at the gene ends were 7 bases for V and 2 bases for J; bases not matched to a gene: 4. CDR3 length: 14 residues. Per the germline V gene, CDR1 is SNHLY and CDR2 is FYNNEI. This CDR3 is CASKLAGLTDTQYF. The CDR3 nucleotides are TGTGCCAGCAAACTAGCGGGCCTCACAGATACGCAGTATTTT.

CDR3: CASSLGGAHVREQFF. In nucleotides, the CDR3 is TGTGCCAGCAGCTTAGGAGGGGCCCACGTGAGGGAGCAGTTCTTC. The chain combines TRBV7-9 with TRBJ2-1, with D possibly called TRBD1 or TRBD2 (5 bases each). The CDR3 has 15 residues. Germline V gene sequence: CDR1 SEHNR, CDR2 FQNEAQ (reference sequence). Trimming left V 1 base short and J 10 bases short, with 17 bases between.

This clonotype was observed a handful of times. The chain recombines TRBV12-3 or TRBV12-4 with TRBJ1-5, with TRBD1 as a possible D gene (6 bases). Trimming took 3 bases from V and 1 from J, leaving 13 bases between them. This CDR3 has 16 amino acids. CDR3 residues: CASSLGRGASNQPQHF. The CDR3 nucleotides are TGTGCCAGCAGTTTGGGCAGGGGAGCGAGCAATCAGCCCCAGCATTTT.

CDR3 region: CASSSVRTEAFF. The CDR3 DNA reads TGCGCCAGCAGTTCAGTGCGCACTGAAGCTTTCTTT. This chain joins TRBV5-1 and TRBJ1-1; D remains unclear. Germline CDR1 SGHRS, CDR2 YFSETQ. V was shortened by 5 bases and J by 4 bases, with 9 bases between the two germline ends. The CDR3 sequence is 12 residues long.

The chain joins TRBV7-6 to TRBJ2-3; D may match TRBD1 or TRBD2 (6 bases each). The CDR3 is made up of 15 amino acids. V lost 1 base, J lost 6 bases, and 14 bases lay in between. Germline loops: CDR1 SGHVS, CDR2 FNYEAQ. The DNA for the CDR3 is TGTGCCAGCAGCTTAGTATACGGGGGCCCTGATACGCAGTATTTT. Its protein is CASSLVYGGPDTQYF.

This chain joins TRBV12-3 or TRBV12-4 and TRBJ2-7; 13 bases are shared with TRBD2. This CDR3 comprises 15 residues. Trimming took 6 bases from V and 7 from J; bases not matched to a gene: 9. This chain's CDR3 is CASSLLAGGVNEQYF. Written as DNA, the CDR3 is TGTGCCAGCAGCCTACTAGCGGGGGGGGTCAATGAGCAGTACTTC.

This clonotype has just a few counts. The chain combines TRBV29-1 with TRBJ1-2; D call uncertain. CDR3 size: 14 residues. V shed 6 bases and J shed 2 bases, with 16 bases lying between them. Germline V CDR1 and CDR2: SQVTM, ANQGSEA. In DNA form, the CDR3 reads TGCAGCGTCCTTGACGGGTCCGTCAACTATGGCTACACCTTC. Its protein is CSVLDGSVNYGYTF.

This chain joins TRBV6-2 or TRBV6-3 and TRBJ2-7; 8 bases are shared with TRBD1. The ends lost 6 bases at V and 3 bases at J; junction bases unmatched: 10. Germline V gene lookup returns CDR1 MNHEY and CDR2 SVGEGT. The length of the CDR3 is 15 residues. DNA for the CDR3: TGTGCCAGCAGAAACCCTCCTGACAGGGGCTACGAGCAGTACTTC. Translated, it gives CASRNPPDRGYEQYF.

V gene TRBV6-2 or TRBV6-3 combines with J gene TRBJ1-2; maybe TRBD1 (5 bases). V was cut by 2 bases and J by 4 bases, with 11 bases left in between. CDR3 length equals 14 residues. Germline V gene sequence: CDR1 MNHEY, CDR2 SVGEGT. Here the CDR3 reads CASSYEGLSYGYTF. DNA for the CDR3: TGTGCCAGCAGTTACGAGGGGCTTAGCTATGGCTACACCTTC.

To note about this clonotype: A read error may produce the germline difference seen at one junction end. This chain connects TRBV12-3 or TRBV12-4 to TRBJ2-3, with 10 bases that match TRBD2. The CDR3 contains 15 residues. The CDR3 DNA is TGTGCCGGCAGTTTTATACTAGCGGGGATTGATACGCAGTATTTT. This codes for CAGSFILAGIDTQYF.

The chain employs TRBV10-3 and TRBJ1-6, with 8 bases lining up with TRBD1. J lost 9 bases, V lost 10 bases, and 14 bases had no gene match. There are 15 residues in the CDR3. CDR1 and CDR2 from the germline V gene are ENHRY and SYGVKD. CDR3 protein: CATGQGVHGISPLHF. The CDR3 DNA follows: TGTGCCACAGGACAGGGTGTACATGGGATTTCACCCCTCCACTTT.

CDR3 nucleotide sequence: TGCGCCAGCAGCCCGTCGTCTAGCCAATTGAGAGGTGAGCAGTTCTTC. This gives the protein CASSPSSSQLRGEQFF. The chain employs TRBV4-3 and TRBJ2-1, with D tentatively TRBD2 (5 bases). The CDR3 is 16 amino acids. Germline loops: CDR1 LGHNA, CDR2 YSLEER. V dropped 4 bases and J dropped 9 bases, with 22 bases sitting between them.

CDR3 sequence: CASSQGGASSLGNEKLFF. CDR3 DNA sequence: TGCGCCAGCAGCCAAGGGGGCGCATCGTCGTTGGGTAATGAAAAACTGTTTTTT. The chain uses TRBV4-3 and TRBJ1-4; the D gene is possibly TRBD1 (5 bases). CDR3 length: 18 amino acids. V was pared by 1 base and J by 4 bases, with 19 bases between. Germline-derived CDR1 and CDR2 are LGHNA and YSLEER.

The rearrangement links TRBV20-1 to TRBJ2-5, with 10 bases aligning to TRBD2. Trimming cost V 7 bases and J 2 bases; bases outside gene matches: 13. Germline values: CDR1 DFQATT, CDR2 SNEGSKA (reference sequence). This CDR3 spans 16 amino acids. The CDR3 DNA is TGCAGTGTTCTGGTGGCTAGCGGGGGTTTACAAGAGACCCAGTACTTC. Translating it yields CSVLVASGGLQETQYF.

The V call is TRBV2, the J call TRBJ2-5; D is undetermined. Per germline, CDR1 SNHLY and CDR2 FYNNEI. There are 15 residues in the CDR3. Trimming removed 7 bases from V and 4 bases from J, with 19 bases in between. The CDR3 bases are TGTGCCAGCATAGAAGCGTTGATCCGTGTAGAGACCCAGTACTTC. Translating it yields CASIEALIRVETQYF. The whole variable domain, filled in from reference TRBV2 and TRBJ2-5, reads EPEVTQTPSHQVTQMGQEVILRCVPISNHLYFYWYRQILGQKVEFLVSFYNNEISEKSEIFDDQFSVERPDGSNFTLKIRSTKLEDSAMYFCASIEALIRVETQYFGPGTRLLVL.

The chain uses TRBV4-3 and TRBJ1-2; 9 nucleotides line up with TRBD1. The CDR3 contains 15 residues. Germline lookup yields CDR1 LGHNA and CDR2 YSLEER. J gave up 8 bases and V 3 bases, and 10 bases lay outside the gene matches. This CDR3 reads CASSQAPGTGRGYTF. The CDR3 DNA sequence: TGCGCCAGCAGCCAGGCCCCCGGGACAGGGAGAGGCTACACCTTC.

The J gene is TRBJ2-7, the V gene TRBV27, with TRBD1 identical over 7 bases. With 4 bases clipped from V and 3 bases from J, the junction kept 3 bases outside the gene matches. From germline, CDR1 is MNHEY and CDR2 SMNVEV (reference sequence). There are 13 residues in the CDR3. CDR3 coding DNA: TGTGCCAGCAGTTATGGACAGGACTACGAGCAGTACTTC. It codes for CASSYGQDYEQYF.